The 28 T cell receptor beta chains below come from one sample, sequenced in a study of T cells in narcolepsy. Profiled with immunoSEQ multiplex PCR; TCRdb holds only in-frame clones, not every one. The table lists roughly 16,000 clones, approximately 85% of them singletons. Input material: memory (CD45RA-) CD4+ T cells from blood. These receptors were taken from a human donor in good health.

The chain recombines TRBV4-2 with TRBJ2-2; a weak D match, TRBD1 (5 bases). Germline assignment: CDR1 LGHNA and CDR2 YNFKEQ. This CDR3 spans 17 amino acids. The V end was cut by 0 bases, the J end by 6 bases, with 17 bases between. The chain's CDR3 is CASSQDWGYQGAGELFF. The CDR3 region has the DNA TGTGCCAGCAGCCAAGATTGGGGCTATCAAGGGGCCGGGGAGCTGTTTTTT.

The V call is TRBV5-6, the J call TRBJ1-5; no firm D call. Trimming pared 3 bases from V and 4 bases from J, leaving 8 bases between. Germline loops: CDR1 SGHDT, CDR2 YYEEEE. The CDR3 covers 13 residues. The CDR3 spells CASSSRPNQPQHF. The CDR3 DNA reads TGTGCCAGCAGCTCCCGACCAAATCAGCCCCAGCATTTT.

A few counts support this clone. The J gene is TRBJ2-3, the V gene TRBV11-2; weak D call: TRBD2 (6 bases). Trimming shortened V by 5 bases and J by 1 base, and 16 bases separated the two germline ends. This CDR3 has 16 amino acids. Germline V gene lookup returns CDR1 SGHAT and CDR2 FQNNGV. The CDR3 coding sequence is TGTGCCAGCAGCCCACGACCTTGGGGGGGCACAGATACGCAGTATTTT. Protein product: CASSPRPWGGTDTQYF. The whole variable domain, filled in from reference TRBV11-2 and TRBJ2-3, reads EAGVAQSPRYKIIEKRQSVAFWCNPISGHATLYWYQQILGQGPKLLIQFQNNGVVDDSQLPKDRFSAERLKGVDSTLKIQPAKLEDSAVYLCASSPRPWGGTDTQYFGPGTRLTVL.

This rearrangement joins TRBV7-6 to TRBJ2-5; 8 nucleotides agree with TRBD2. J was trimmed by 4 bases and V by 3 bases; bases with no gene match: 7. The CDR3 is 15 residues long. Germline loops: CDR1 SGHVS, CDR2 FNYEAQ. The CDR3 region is CASSFQTGGPETQYF. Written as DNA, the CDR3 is TGTGCCAGCAGCTTTCAAACGGGAGGGCCAGAGACCCAGTACTTC.

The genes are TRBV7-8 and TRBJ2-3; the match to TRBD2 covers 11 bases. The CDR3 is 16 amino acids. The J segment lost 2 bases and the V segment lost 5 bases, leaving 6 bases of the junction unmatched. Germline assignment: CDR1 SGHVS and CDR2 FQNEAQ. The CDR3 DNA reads TGTGCCAGCAGCCTACTGACTAGCGGGAACACAGATACGCAGTATTTT. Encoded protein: CASSLLTSGNTDTQYF.

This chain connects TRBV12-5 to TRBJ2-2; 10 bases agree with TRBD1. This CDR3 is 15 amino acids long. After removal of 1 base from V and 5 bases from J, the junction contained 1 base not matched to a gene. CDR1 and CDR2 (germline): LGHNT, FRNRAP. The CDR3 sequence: CASGLGTGGTGELFF. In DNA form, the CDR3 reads TGTGCTAGTGGTTTGGGGACAGGGGGAACCGGGGAGCTGTTTTTT.

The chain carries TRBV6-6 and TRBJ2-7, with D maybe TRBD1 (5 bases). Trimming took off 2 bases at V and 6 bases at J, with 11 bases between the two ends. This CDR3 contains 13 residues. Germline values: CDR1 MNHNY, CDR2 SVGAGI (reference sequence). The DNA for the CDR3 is TGTGCCAGCAGTTACCCGGACAATTCCGAGCAGTACTTC. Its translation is CASSYPDNSEQYF.

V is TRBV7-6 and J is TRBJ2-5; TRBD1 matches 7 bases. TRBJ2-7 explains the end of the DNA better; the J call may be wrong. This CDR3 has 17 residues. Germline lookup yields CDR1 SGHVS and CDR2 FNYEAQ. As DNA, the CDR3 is TGTGCCAGCAGCTTAGCAGGGGGCGTCCCTTTGCCCTACGAGCAGTACTTC. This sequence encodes CASSLAGGVPLPYEQYF.

The CDR3 DNA follows: TGTGCCATCGGGGTCGGAGAGACCCAGTACTTC. Protein product: CAIGVGETQYF. The chain has TRBV10-3 and TRBJ2-5; D ambiguous. Germline V gene lookup returns CDR1 ENHRY and CDR2 SYGVKD. This CDR3 has 11 amino acids. Deletions cut 8 bases from V and 4 bases from J, with 8 bases between.

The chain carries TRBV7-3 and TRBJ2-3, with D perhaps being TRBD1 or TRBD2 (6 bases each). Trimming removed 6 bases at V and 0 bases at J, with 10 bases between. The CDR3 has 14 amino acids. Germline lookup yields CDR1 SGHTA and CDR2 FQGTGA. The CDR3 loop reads CASRLGGSTDTQYF. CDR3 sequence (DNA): TGTGCCAGCAGACTGGGGGGCAGCACAGATACGCAGTATTTT. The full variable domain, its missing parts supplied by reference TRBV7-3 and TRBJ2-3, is GAGVSQTPSNKVTEKGKYVELRCDPISGHTALYWYRQSLGQGPEFLIYFQGTGAADDSGLPNDRFFAVRPEGSVSTLKIQRTERGDSAVYLCASRLGGSTDTQYFGPGTRLTVL.

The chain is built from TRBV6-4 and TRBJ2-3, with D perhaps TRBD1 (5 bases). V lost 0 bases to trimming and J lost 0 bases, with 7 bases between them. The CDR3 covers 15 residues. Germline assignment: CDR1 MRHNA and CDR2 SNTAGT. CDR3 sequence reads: CASSDSAGSTDTQYF. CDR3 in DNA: TGTGCCAGCAGTGACTCGGCAGGGAGCACAGATACGCAGTATTTT.

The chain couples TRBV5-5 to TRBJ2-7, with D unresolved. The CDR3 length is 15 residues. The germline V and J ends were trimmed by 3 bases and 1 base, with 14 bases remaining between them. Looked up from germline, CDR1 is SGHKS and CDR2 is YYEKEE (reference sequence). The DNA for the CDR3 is TGTGCCAGCAGCTGGGGTGAGATCTCTTCCTACGAGCAGTACTTC. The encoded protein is CASSWGEISSYEQYF.

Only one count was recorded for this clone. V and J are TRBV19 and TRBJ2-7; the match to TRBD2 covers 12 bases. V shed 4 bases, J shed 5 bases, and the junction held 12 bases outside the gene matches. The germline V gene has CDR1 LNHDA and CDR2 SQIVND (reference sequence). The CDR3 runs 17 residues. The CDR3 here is CASSRRGLAGTGNEQYF. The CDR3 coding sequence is TGTGCCAGTAGTAGGAGGGGACTAGCGGGCACCGGGAACGAGCAGTACTTC.

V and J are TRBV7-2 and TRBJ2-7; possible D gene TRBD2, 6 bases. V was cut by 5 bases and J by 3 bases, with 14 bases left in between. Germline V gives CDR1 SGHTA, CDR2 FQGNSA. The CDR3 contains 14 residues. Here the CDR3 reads CASSPRRDFYEQYF. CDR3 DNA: TGTGCCAGCAGCCCCCGGCGGGATTTCTACGAGCAGTACTTC.

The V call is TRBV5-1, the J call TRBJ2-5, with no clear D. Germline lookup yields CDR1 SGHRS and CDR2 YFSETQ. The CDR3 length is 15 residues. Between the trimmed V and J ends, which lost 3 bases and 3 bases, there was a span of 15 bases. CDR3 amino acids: CASSSMGRTEETQYF. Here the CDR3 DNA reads TGCGCCAGCAGCTCCATGGGCCGAACTGAAGAGACCCAGTACTTC.

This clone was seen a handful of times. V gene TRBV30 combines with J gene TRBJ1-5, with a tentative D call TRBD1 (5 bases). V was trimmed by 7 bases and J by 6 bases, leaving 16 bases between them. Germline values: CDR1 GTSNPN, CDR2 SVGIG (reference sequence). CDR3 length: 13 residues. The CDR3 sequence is CALARSGGQPQHF. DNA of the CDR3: TGTGCCTTGGCCCGGTCCGGGGGTCAGCCCCAGCATTTT.

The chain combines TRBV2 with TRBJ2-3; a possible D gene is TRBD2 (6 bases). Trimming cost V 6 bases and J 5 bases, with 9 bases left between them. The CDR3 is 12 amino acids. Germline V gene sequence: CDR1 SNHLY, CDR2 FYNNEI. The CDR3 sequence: CASREGIDTQYF. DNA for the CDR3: TGTGCCAGCAGGGAGGGGATAGATACGCAGTATTTT.

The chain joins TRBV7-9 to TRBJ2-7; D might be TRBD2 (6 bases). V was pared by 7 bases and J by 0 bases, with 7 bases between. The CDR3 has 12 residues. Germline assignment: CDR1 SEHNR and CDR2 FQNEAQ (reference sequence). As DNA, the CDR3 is TGTGCCAGCATGGGGGGCTCCTACGAGCAGTACTTC. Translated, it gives CASMGGSYEQYF.

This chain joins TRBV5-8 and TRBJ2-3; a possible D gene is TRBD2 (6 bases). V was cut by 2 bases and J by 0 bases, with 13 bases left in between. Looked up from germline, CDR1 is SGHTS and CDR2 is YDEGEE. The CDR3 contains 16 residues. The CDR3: CASSLRTIPSTDTQYF. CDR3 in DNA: TGTGCCAGCAGCTTACGGACTATCCCTAGCACAGATACGCAGTATTTT. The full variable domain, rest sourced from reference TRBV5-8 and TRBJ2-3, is EAGVTQSPTHLIKTRGQQATLRCSPISGHTSVYWYQQALGLGLQFLLWYDEGEERNRGNFPPRFSGRQFPNYSSELNVNALELEDSALYLCASSLRTIPSTDTQYFGPGTRLTVL.

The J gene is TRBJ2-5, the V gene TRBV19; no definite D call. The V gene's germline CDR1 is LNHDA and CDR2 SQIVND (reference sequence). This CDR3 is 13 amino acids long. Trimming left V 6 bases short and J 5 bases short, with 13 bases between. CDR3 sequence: CASRYGPRETQYF. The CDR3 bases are TGTGCCAGTAGGTACGGTCCCCGTGAGACCCAGTACTTC.

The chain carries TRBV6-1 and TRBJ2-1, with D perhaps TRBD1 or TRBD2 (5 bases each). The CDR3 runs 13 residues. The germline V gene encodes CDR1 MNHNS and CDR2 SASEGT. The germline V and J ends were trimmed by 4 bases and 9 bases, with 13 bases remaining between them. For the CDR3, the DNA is TGTGCCAGCAGTGTAGAGGGGCAGCGTGAGCAGTTCTTC. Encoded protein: CASSVEGQREQFF.

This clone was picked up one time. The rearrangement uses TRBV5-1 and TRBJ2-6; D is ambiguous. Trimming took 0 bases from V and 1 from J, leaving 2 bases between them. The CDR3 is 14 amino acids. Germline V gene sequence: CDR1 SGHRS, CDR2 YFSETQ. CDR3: CASSLDSGANVLTF. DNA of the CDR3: TGCGCCAGCAGCTTGGATTCTGGGGCCAACGTCCTGACTTTC.

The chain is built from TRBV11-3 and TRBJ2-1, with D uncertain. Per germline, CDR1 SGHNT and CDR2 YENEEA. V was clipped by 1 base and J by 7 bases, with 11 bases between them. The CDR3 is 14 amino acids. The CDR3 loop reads CASSLGPVGNEQFF. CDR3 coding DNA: TGTGCCAGCAGCTTAGGTCCTGTCGGGAATGAGCAGTTCTTC.

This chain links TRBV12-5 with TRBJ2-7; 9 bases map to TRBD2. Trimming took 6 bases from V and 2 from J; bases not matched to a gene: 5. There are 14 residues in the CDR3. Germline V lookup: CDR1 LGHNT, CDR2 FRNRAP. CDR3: CASGLLAGPYEQYF. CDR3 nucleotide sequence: TGTGCTAGTGGGCTACTAGCGGGCCCCTACGAGCAGTACTTC.

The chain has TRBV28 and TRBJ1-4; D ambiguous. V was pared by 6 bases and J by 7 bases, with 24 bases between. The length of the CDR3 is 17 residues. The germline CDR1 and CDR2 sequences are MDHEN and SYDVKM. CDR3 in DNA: TGTGCCAGCAGAAAACCTGGGCGCGGGCATGGTAGTGAAAAACTGTTTTTT. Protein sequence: CASRKPGRGHGSEKLFF. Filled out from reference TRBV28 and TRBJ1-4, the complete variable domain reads DVKVTQSSRYLVKRTGEKVFLECVQDMDHENMFWYRQDPGLGLRLIYFSYDVKMKEKGDIPEGYSVSREKKERFSLILESASTNQTSMYLCASRKPGRGHGSEKLFFGSGTQLSVL.

CDR3 protein: CASSVVGTSGNEQFF. The CDR3 bases are TGTGCCAGCAGCGTAGTAGGGACTAGCGGTAATGAGCAGTTCTTC. The V and J genes are TRBV9 and TRBJ2-1; 11 bases are shared with TRBD2. Germline CDR1 and CDR2: SGDLS and YYNGEE. The CDR3 is 15 residues long. The V gene end was trimmed by 0 bases and the J gene end by 7 bases; junction bases not matched to a gene: 3.

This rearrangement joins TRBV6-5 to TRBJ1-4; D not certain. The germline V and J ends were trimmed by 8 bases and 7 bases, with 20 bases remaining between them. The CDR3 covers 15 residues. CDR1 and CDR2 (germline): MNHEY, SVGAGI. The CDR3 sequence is CASFLPGSDCEKLFF. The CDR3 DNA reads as TGTGCCAGCTTTCTCCCCGGCAGTGATTGTGAAAAACTGTTTTTT.

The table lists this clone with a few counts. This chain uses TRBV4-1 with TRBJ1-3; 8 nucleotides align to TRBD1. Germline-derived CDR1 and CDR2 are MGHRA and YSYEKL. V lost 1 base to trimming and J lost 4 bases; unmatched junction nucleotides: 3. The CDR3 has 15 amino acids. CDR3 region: CASSQVRDRGNTIYF. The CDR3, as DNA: TGCGCCAGCAGCCAAGTCCGGGACAGGGGAAACACCATATATTTT.